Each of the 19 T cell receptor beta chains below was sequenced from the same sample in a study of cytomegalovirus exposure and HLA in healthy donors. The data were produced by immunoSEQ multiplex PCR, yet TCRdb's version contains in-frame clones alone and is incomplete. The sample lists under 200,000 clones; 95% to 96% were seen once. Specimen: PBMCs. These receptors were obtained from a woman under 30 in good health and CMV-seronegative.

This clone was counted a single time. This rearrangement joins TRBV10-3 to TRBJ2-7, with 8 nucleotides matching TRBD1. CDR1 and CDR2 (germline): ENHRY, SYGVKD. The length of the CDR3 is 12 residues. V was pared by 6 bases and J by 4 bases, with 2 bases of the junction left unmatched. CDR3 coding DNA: TGTGCCATCAGGACAGGGGAGTACGAGCAGTACTTC. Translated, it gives CAIRTGEYEQYF.

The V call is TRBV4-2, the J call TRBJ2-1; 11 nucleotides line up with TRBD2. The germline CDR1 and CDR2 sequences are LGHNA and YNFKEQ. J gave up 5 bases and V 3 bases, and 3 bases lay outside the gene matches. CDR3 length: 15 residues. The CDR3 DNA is TGTGCCAGCAGCCATGCGACTAGCGGGGACAATGAGCAGTTCTTC. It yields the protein CASSHATSGDNEQFF.

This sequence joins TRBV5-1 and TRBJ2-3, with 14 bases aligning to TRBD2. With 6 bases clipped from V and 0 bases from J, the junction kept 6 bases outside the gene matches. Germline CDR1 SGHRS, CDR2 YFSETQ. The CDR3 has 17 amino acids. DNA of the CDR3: TGCGCCAGCACAGGGACTAGCGGGGGCCTGAGCACAGATACGCAGTATTTT. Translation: CASTGTSGGLSTDTQYF. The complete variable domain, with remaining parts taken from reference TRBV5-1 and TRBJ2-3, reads KAGVTQTPRYLIKTRGQQVTLSCSPISGHRSVSWYQQTPGQGLQFLFEYFSETQRNKGNFPGRFSGRQFSNSRSEMNVSTLELGDSALYLCASTGTSGGLSTDTQYFGPGTRLTVL.

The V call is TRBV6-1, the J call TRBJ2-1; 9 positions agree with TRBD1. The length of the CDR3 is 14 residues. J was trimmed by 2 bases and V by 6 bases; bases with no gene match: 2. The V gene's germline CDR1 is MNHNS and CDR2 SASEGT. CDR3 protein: CASSGQGTYNEQFF. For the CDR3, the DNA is TGTGCCAGCAGCGGACAGGGGACCTACAATGAGCAGTTCTTC.

The CDR3 reads CASSIQGYNEQFF. As DNA, the CDR3 is TGTGCCAGCAGCATTCAGGGGTACAATGAGCAGTTCTTC. The chain has TRBV6-5 and TRBJ2-1, with D maybe TRBD1 (6 bases). CDR1 and CDR2 from the germline V gene are MNHEY and SVGAGI. The CDR3 is 13 amino acids. The V and J ends lost 6 bases and 4 bases respectively, with 10 bases between them.

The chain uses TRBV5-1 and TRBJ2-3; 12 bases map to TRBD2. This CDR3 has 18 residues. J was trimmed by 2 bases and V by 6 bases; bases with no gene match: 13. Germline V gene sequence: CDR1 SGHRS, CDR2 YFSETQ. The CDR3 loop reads CASKKVASGGADTDTQYF. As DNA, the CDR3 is TGCGCCAGCAAAAAGGTGGCTAGCGGGGGGGCAGACACAGATACGCAGTATTTT.

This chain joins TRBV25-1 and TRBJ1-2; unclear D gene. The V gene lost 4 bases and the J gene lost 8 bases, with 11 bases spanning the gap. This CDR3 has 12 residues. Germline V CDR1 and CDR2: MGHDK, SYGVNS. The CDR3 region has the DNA TGTGCCAGCAGTGCACCGGTCGGGGGCTACACCTTC. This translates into CASSAPVGGYTF.

The CDR3 DNA reads as TGCGCCAGCAGTCAGATCCTGACAGGGACTAATTCACCCCTCCACTTT. Encoded protein: CASSQILTGTNSPLHF. The genes are TRBV23-1 and TRBJ1-6; 7 positions match TRBD1. TRBV23-1 is sorted into the ORF group, with uncertain function. The CDR3 runs to 16 residues. V lost 3 bases and J lost 6; bases outside the gene matches: 8.

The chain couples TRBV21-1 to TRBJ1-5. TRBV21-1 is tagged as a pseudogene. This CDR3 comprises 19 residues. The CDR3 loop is CASSKSVRAGVRSNQPQHF. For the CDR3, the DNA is TGTGCCAGCAGCAAATCCGTACGAGCGGGGGTTAGATCCAATCAGCCCCAGCATTTT.

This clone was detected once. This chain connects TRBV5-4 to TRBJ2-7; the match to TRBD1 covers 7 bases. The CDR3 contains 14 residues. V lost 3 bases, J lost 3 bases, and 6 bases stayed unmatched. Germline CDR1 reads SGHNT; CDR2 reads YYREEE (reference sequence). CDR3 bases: TGTGCCAGCAGCTGGGGGCGACAGGGCTACGAGCAGTACTTC. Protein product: CASSWGRQGYEQYF. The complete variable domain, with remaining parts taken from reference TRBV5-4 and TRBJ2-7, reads ETGVTQSPTHLIKTRGQQVTLRCSSQSGHNTVSWYQQALGQGPQFIFQYYREEENGRGNFPPRFSGLQFPNYSSELNVNALELDDSALYLCASSWGRQGYEQYFGPGTRLTVT.

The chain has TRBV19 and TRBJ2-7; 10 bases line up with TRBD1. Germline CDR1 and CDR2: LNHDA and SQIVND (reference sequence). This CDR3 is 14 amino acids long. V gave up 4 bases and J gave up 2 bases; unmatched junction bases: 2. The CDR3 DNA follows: TGTGCCAGTAGTAGGACAGGGGGTACCTACGAGCAGTACTTC. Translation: CASSRTGGTYEQYF. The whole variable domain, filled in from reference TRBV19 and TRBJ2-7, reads DGGITQSPKYLFRKEGQNVTLSCEQNLNHDAMYWYRQDPGQGLRLIYYSQIVNDFQKGDIAEGYSVSREKKESFPLTVTSAQKNPTAFYLCASSRTGGTYEQYFGPGTRLTVT.

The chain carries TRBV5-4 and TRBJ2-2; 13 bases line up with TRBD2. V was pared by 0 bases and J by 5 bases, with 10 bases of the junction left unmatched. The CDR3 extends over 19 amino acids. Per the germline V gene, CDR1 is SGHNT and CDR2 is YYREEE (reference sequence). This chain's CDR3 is CASSLALGLAGAGTGELFF. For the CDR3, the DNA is TGTGCCAGCAGCTTGGCCCTTGGACTAGCGGGGGCCGGAACCGGGGAGCTGTTTTTT.

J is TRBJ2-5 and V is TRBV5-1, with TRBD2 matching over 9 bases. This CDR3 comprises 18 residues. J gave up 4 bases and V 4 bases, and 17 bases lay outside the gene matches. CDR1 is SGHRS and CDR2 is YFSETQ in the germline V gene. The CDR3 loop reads CASSPTYGTSLGGETQYF. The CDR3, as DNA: TGCGCCAGCAGCCCTACCTACGGGACTAGCTTAGGGGGAGAGACCCAGTACTTC.

The DNA of the CDR3 is TGTGCCAGTAGGGGTGGCGGTCCCCGGGGCAATCAGCCCCAGCATTTT. Its protein product is CASRGGGPRGNQPQHF. The chain joins TRBV19 to TRBJ1-5; D uncertain. V shed 6 bases and J shed 2 bases, with 17 bases lying between them. The germline V gene encodes CDR1 LNHDA and CDR2 SQIVND (reference sequence). CDR3 size: 16 residues. The full variable domain, rest sourced from reference TRBV19 and TRBJ1-5, is DGGITQSPKYLFRKEGQNVTLSCEQNLNHDAMYWYRQDPGQGLRLIYYSQIVNDFQKGDIAEGYSVSREKKESFPLTVTSAQKNPTAFYLCASRGGGPRGNQPQHFGDGTRLSIL.

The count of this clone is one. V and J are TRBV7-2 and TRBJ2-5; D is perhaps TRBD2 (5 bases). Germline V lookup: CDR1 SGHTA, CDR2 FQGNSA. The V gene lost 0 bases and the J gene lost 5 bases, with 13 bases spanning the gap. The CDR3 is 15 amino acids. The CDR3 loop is CASSLARTRVETQYF. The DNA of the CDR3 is TGTGCCAGCAGCTTAGCCCGGACGCGGGTGGAGACCCAGTACTTC.

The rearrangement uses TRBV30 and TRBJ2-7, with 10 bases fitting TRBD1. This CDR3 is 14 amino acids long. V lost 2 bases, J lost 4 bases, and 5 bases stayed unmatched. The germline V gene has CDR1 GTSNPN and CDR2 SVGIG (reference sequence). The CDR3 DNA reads TGTGCCTGGAGTCAAAGGGACAGGGGTTACGAGCAGTACTTC. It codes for CAWSQRDRGYEQYF.

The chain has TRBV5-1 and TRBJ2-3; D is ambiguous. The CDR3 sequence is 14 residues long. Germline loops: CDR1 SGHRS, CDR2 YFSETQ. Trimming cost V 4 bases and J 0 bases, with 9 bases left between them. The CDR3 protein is CASSLELSTDTQYF. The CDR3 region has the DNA TGCGCCAGCAGCCTCGAGCTCAGCACAGATACGCAGTATTTT.

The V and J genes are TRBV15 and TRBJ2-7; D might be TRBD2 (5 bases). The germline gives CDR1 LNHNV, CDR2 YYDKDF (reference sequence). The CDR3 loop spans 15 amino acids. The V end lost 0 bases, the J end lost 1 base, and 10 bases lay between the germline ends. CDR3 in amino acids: CATSRDEGKSYEQYF. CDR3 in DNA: TGTGCCACCAGCAGAGATGAGGGCAAATCCTACGAGCAGTACTTC.

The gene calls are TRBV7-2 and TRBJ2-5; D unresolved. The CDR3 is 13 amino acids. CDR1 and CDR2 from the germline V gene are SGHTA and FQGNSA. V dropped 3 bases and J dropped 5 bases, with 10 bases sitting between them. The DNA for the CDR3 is TGTGCCAGCAGCTTTTATAACCGGGAGACCCAGTACTTC. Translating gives CASSFYNRETQYF.